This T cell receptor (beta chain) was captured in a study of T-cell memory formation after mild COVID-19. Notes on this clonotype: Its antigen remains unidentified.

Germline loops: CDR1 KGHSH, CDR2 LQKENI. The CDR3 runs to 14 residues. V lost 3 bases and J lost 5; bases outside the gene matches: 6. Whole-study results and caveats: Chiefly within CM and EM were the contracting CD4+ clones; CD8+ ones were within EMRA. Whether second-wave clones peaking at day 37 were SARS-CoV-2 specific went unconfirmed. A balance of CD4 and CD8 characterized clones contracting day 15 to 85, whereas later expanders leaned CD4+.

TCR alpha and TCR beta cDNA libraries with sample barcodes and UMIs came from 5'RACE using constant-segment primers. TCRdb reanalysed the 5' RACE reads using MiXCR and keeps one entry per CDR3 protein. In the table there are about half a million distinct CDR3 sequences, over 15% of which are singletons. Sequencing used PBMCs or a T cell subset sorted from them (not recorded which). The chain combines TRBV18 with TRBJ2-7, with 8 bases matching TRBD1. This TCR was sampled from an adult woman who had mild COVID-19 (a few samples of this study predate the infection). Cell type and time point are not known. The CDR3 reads CASSPGTGLNEQYF. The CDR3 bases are TGTGCCAGCTCACCTGGGACAGGATTGAACGAGCAGTACTTC.